This entry features one TCR beta chain sequence. Its antigen remains unidentified. These data belong to a study of early stage breast cancer tumors. Study-wide context: Invasive lobular carcinomas made up four of 12 ER+/PR+/HER2- tumors.

Each sample had two DNA replicates, around 0.45 ug blood or 1.5 ug tissue. The repertoire was sequenced with immunoSEQ multiplex PCR; TCRdb's copy has only in-frame clones and lacks some. Among approximately 20,000 clones listed, 76% were seen once. Whole-study results and caveats: Chain pairing and CD4, CD8 or FOXP3 expression were not captured. Commonly generated sequences made up most enriched TCRB sequences shared between patients.

Sequencing input: blood. This receptor was taken from a person between 60 and 69 years old with breast cancer.

CDR3 protein: CASSLFPHTGGEQYF. The CDR3 nucleotides are TGTGCCAGCAGTCTATTCCCCCACACAGGGGGCGAGCAGTACTTC. This chain joins TRBV6-5 and TRBJ2-7; TRBD1 aligns across 8 bases. CDR1 MNHEY and CDR2 SVGAGI come from the germline V gene. Trimming removed 5 bases from V and 6 bases from J; junction bases left unmatched: 12. The CDR3 covers 15 residues.